This TCR beta chain was sequenced for a study of cytomegalovirus exposure and HLA in healthy donors. Notes on the study in general: TCR beta V- and J-gene trimming was later associated with a missense DCLRE1C variant. Indistinguishable V segments such as TRBV6-2 and TRBV6-3 were excluded. A later analysis found common viral pathogens apparently linked to several of the most significant clusters. Later on, an analysis tied 15,000 to 20,000 TCR beta sequences to HLA alleles at 0.05 false discovery rate.

This CDR3 spans 18 amino acids. Germline values: CDR1 KGHSH, CDR2 LQKENI. V was trimmed by 2 bases and J by 0 bases, leaving 17 bases between them. Primers for the PCR totalled 60 Vbeta and 13 Jbeta. Here immunoSEQ multiplex PCR was the method, and the copy in TCRdb shows in-frame clones only, minus some. The repertoire includes over 150,000 clones, around 74% of them detected once, and over 2.5% sits in the top ten. A note on this clone: What it binds is unknown.

This chain joins TRBV18 and TRBJ1-5; the D gene is possibly TRBD1 (5 bases). The material sequenced was PBMCs. The source of this sequence is a male donor in good health and CMV-seronegative. CDR3: CASSPVQGTQYSNQPQHF. CDR3 sequence (DNA): TGTGCCAGCTCACCAGTGCAGGGTACGCAGTATAGCAATCAGCCCCAGCATTTT.